This T cell receptor beta chain was captured by sequencing in a study of T cells after yellow fever vaccination. Study-wide points: A secondary response was less intense yet reached its peak sooner, at day 5 versus 15. Booster sampling recovered most clones from primary vaccination (less than 97% CD4, roughly 90% CD8). FACS-sorted repertoires could harbor abundant contaminating bulk-population clonotypes.

This CDR3 contains 14 residues. The V end lost 3 bases, the J end lost 1 base, and 10 bases lay between the germline ends. Germline loops: CDR1 SGHTA, CDR2 FQGNSA. Only a few counts were recorded for this clonotype. Its antigen is unidentified. Production of TCR cDNA was by 5'RACE template switching, which also added a universal primer site and UMIs. TCRdb ran MiXCR on the 5' RACE reads and lists one entry per CDR3 protein. The sample holds more than 350,000 distinct CDR3 sequences, 11% seen once. The sequence was collected from a man aged 18-30 years who received the YFV17D yellow fever vaccine. The rearrangement joins TRBV7-2 to TRBJ2-7; D remains unclear. The specimen comprised PBMCs, sampled on the day of the first yellow fever vaccination. The DNA for the CDR3 is TGTGCCAGCAGCTTCCGGGTCTCATCCTACGAGCAGTACTTC. Protein sequence: CASSFRVSSYEQYF. The full variable domain, with the rest looked up from reference TRBV7-2 and TRBJ2-7, is GAGVSQSPSNKVTEKGKDVELRCDPISGHTALYWYRQSLGQGLEFLIYFQGNSAPDKSGLPSDRFSAERTGGSVSTLTIQRTQQEDSAVYLCASSFRVSSYEQYFGPGTRLTVT.